This T cell receptor beta chain was found in a study of blood T cell repertoires in COVID-19. Study-wide background: T cells, B-cell-depleted T cells, or PBMCs provided the cDNA or gDNA that served as material.

Germline V gene lookup returns CDR1 LNHDA and CDR2 SQIVND (reference sequence). The CDR3 is 15 residues long. V shed 4 bases, J shed 6 bases, and the junction held 8 bases outside the gene matches. The method was immunoSEQ multiplex PCR; TCRdb's version includes in-frame clones alone and lacks a portion of them. The sample lists 25,000 to 35,000 clones, 70% to 85% occurring once. The chain couples TRBV19 to TRBJ2-1; 8 nucleotides align to TRBD1. The material sequenced was peripheral blood. This clonotype originated in a human donor in a cohort sampled during active COVID-19. The CDR3 nucleotides are TGTGCCAGTAGTAAATGGACAGGGCTCGGCAATGAGCAGTTCTTC. It codes for CASSKWTGLGNEQFF.